These 20 T cell receptor beta chains came from one sample sequenced in a study of cytomegalovirus exposure and HLA in healthy donors. The data were produced by immunoSEQ multiplex PCR, yet TCRdb's version contains in-frame clones alone and is incomplete. The sample has 190,000 or so clones, about 80% seen once. The sample taken for sequencing was PBMCs. The receptor set was obtained from a woman younger than 30 in good health and CMV-seropositive.

As concerns this clone: The identical CDR3 is also encoded by other nucleotide sequences in the sample. The chain employs TRBV7-7 and TRBJ2-3; 13 bases line up with TRBD2. CDR3 size: 15 residues. The V segment lost 3 bases and the J segment 3 bases; nucleotides outside the gene matches: 0. Germline CDR1 is SSHAT and CDR2 is FNYEAQ (reference sequence). The CDR3 region is CASSLGLAGTDTQYF. CDR3 DNA: TGTGCCAGCAGCTTGGGACTAGCGGGAACAGATACGCAGTATTTT.

This chain connects TRBV6-1 to TRBJ2-7; perhaps TRBD2 as D (5 bases). The germline V gene has CDR1 MNHNS and CDR2 SASEGT. This CDR3 region has 12 residues. The CDR3 coding sequence is TGTGCCAGCCGGGGTCAGGACCGCTTCCTATATGTC. Its protein is CASRGQDRFLYV.

The chain couples TRBV2 to TRBJ2-2, with a tentative D call TRBD2 (6 bases). Trimming cost V 7 bases and J 4 bases, with 13 bases left between them. The CDR3 runs to 14 residues. In germline, CDR1 is SNHLY, CDR2 FYNNEI. CDR3: CASTQSTSTGELFF. In DNA form, the CDR3 reads TGTGCCAGCACCCAATCGACTAGCACCGGGGAGCTGTTTTTT.

This clone was detected once. The genes are TRBV4-1 and TRBJ2-7, with 9 bases matching TRBD1. The CDR3 has 17 amino acids. Germline V gives CDR1 MGHRA, CDR2 YSYEKL. The trim removed 1 base at V and 4 bases at J, leaving 11 bases unmatched. The CDR3 DNA follows: TGCGCCAGCAGCCAAGTATTAGGGACAGGGTGTCAGTACGAGCAGTACTTC. Its translation: CASSQVLGTGCQYEQYF.

This clone came up a few times. The chain carries TRBV5-4 and TRBJ1-2; 11 nucleotides match TRBD1. V lost 4 bases to trimming and J lost 8 bases; unmatched junction nucleotides: 4. The CDR3 consists of 13 residues. Germline V CDR1 and CDR2: SGHNT, YYREEE (reference sequence). The CDR3 DNA is TGTGCCAGCAGCCGGGACAGGGGGGGCGGCTACACCTTC. Translation gives CASSRDRGGGYTF.

This clone was observed once. The chain couples TRBV4-3 to TRBJ2-6, with D tentatively TRBD1 (5 bases). Looked up from germline, CDR1 is LGHNA and CDR2 is YSLEER. V lost 4 bases to trimming and J lost 4 bases, with 11 bases between them. The CDR3 spans 15 residues. The CDR3 loop is CASSLDSPGANVLTF. DNA of the CDR3: TGCGCCAGCAGCCTCGACAGTCCCGGGGCCAACGTCCTGACTTTC.

The chain links TRBV5-1 to TRBJ2-4; a possible D gene is TRBD2 (5 bases). The CDR3 runs 16 residues. Germline CDR1 is SGHRS and CDR2 is YFSETQ. The germline V and J ends were trimmed by 0 bases and 2 bases, with 12 bases remaining between them. The CDR3 bases are TGCGCCAGCAGCTTGGGGGCAGGCGGGTCCAAAAACATTCAGTACTTC. Its translation is CASSLGAGGSKNIQYF.

The V gene is TRBV4-2, the J gene TRBJ2-5, with 8 bases fitting TRBD2. V trimming: 1 base; J trimming: 3 bases; junction bases outside the gene matches: 7. The CDR3 is 16 amino acids. Germline-derived CDR1 and CDR2 are LGHNA and YNFKEQ. CDR3 sequence (DNA): TGTGCCAGCAGCCAAGTGGAGGCGGGACTAGAAGAGACCCAGTACTTC. Residues: CASSQVEAGLEETQYF.

The chain combines TRBV7-9 with TRBJ2-3, with a weak D call TRBD1 (6 bases). This CDR3 is 14 amino acids long. Trimming removed 5 bases at V and 10 bases at J, with 19 bases between. Germline CDR1 SEHNR, CDR2 FQNEAQ (reference sequence). This CDR3 is CASSPPRDNSPQYF. In DNA form, the CDR3 reads TGTGCCAGCAGCCCCCCACGGGACAACTCTCCGCAGTATTTT.

The rearrangement joins TRBV9 to TRBJ1-2, with no clear D. CDR1 is SGDLS, CDR2 YYNGEE, per germline. The CDR3 is 15 residues long. V was pared by 0 bases and J by 2 bases, with 11 bases between. Written as DNA, the CDR3 is TGTGCCAGCAGCGTAGTCGGGATACCCAACTATGGCTACACCTTC. This gives the protein CASSVVGIPNYGYTF.

The V gene is TRBV27, the J gene TRBJ2-3, with D unresolved. The V gene's germline CDR1 is MNHEY and CDR2 SMNVEV (reference sequence). V was pared by 7 bases and J by 1 base, with 15 bases between. The CDR3 has 15 residues. The CDR3 coding sequence is TGTGCCAGCATCTCGAGGATGGGTGGCACAGATACGCAGTATTTT. Translating it yields CASISRMGGTDTQYF.

J is TRBJ1-5 and V is TRBV7-8, with TRBD1 matching over 7 bases. Looked up from germline, CDR1 is SGHVS and CDR2 is FQNEAQ. V was pared by 5 bases and J by 4 bases, with 5 bases of the junction left unmatched. CDR3 length: 14 residues. Here the CDR3 reads CASSDNRGNQPQHF. The CDR3 DNA follows: TGTGCCAGCAGCGACAACAGGGGAAATCAGCCCCAGCATTTT.

V usage is TRBV6-6 and J usage is TRBJ2-3, with 9 nucleotides matching TRBD1. This CDR3 is 14 amino acids long. The J segment lost 9 bases and the V segment lost 5 bases, leaving 9 bases of the junction unmatched. CDR1 is MNHNY, CDR2 SVGAGI, per germline (reference sequence). CDR3 amino acids: CASSLGDRAQTQYF. CDR3 sequence (DNA): TGTGCCAGCAGTCTGGGGGACAGGGCCCAAACGCAGTATTTT.

This clone showed up just a few times. V usage is TRBV5-8 and J usage is TRBJ2-6; possible D gene TRBD1, 6 bases. V was clipped by 1 base and J by 2 bases, with 10 bases between them. The CDR3 is 16 residues long. Germline lookup yields CDR1 SGHTS and CDR2 YDEGEE. The CDR3 DNA follows: TGTGCCAGCAGCTTGTGGACAGCGGCTGGGGCCAACGTCCTGACTTTC. Protein: CASSLWTAAGANVLTF.

The chain links TRBV9 to TRBJ2-4; no definite D call. The CDR3 contains 17 residues. Germline V lookup: CDR1 SGDLS, CDR2 YYNGEE. Between the trimmed V and J ends, which lost 1 base and 1 base, there was a span of 15 bases. CDR3 DNA sequence: TGTGCCAGCAGCGTATTAGACGACTCCTCGGCCAAAAACATTCAGTACTTC. Residues: CASSVLDDSSAKNIQYF.

The chain employs TRBV12-5 and TRBJ2-6; D unclear. V lost 6 bases and J 8 bases, leaving 8 bases between the germline ends. The germline V gene has CDR1 LGHNT and CDR2 FRNRAP. This CDR3 has 12 residues. The CDR3: CASGEEPNVLTF. The CDR3 DNA is TGTGCTAGTGGCGAAGAGCCCAACGTCCTGACTTTC.

Regarding this clone: Other DNA sequences in this specimen translate into the identical CDR3. This chain joins TRBV7-9 and TRBJ2-1, with D possibly being TRBD2 (7 bases). The CDR3 runs 14 residues. CDR1 is SEHNR, CDR2 FQNEAQ, per germline (reference sequence). V was pared by 5 bases and J by 4 bases, with 12 bases between. The CDR3, as DNA: TGTGCCAGCAGCCCCGGGGGGCCGTACAATGAGCAGTTCTTC. Its protein is CASSPGGPYNEQFF.

V is TRBV19 and J is TRBJ1-5, with 8 bases aligning to TRBD1. After removal of 1 base from V and 2 bases from J, the junction contained 4 bases not matched to a gene. The germline V gene encodes CDR1 LNHDA and CDR2 SQIVND (reference sequence). The CDR3 runs to 16 residues. CDR3: CASSIVAGGRNQPQHF. DNA for the CDR3: TGTGCCAGTAGTATAGTAGCAGGGGGCCGCAATCAGCCCCAGCATTTT.

This chain joins TRBV7-6 and TRBJ1-1, with 7 bases identical to TRBD1. With V trimmed by 5 bases and J by 1 base, 4 bases remained unmatched. This CDR3 region has 14 residues. CDR1 SGHVS and CDR2 FNYEAQ come from the germline V gene. The CDR3 reads CASSANRGNTEAFF. For the CDR3, the DNA is TGTGCCAGCAGCGCCAACAGGGGGAACACTGAAGCTTTCTTT.

J is TRBJ1-5 and V is TRBV5-6; tentative D call: TRBD1 (6 bases). The CDR3 length is 17 residues. Germline CDR1 SGHDT, CDR2 YYEEEE. Trimming stripped 0 bases from V and 0 bases from J, with 13 bases between. CDR3 sequence reads: CASSLAGQSSSNQPQHF. The CDR3 nucleotides read TGTGCCAGCAGCTTGGCCGGACAGAGCTCTAGCAATCAGCCCCAGCATTTT.